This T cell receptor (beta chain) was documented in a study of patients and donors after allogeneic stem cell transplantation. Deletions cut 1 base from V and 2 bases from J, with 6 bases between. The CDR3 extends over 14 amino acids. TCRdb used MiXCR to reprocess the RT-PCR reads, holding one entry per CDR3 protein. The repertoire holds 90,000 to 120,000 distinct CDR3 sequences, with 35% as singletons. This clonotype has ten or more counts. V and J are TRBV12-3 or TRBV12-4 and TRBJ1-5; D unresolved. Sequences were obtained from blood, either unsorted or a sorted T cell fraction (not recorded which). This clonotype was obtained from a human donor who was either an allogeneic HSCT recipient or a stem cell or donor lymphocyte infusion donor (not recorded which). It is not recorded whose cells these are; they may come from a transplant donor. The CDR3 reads CASSLVRGNQPQHF. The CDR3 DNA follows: TGTGCCAGCAGTTTAGTAAGGGGCAATCAGCCCCAGCATTTT.